This T cell receptor beta chain was identified during a study of cytomegalovirus exposure and HLA in healthy donors (dated 2017 in TCRdb). Context from the whole study: A later analysis indicated that the 110 or so validation repertoires were generated on the platform also employed for the approximately 700 repertoires of the first cohort. The study aimed to test whether cataloging public T cell receptors could reveal signatures of past pathogen exposure. Besides the first cohort of approximately 670 subjects, a separate validation cohort made up of some 110 different subjects was used. High-throughput TCR immunosequencing, statistical association of individual TCRs with disease status, and machine learning were combined to predict cytomegalovirus infection status.

Preparation of the library involved the immunoSEQ multiplex PCR assay. The study's processing was this. A statistical classification framework was built for diagnosing cytomegalovirus status from the catalog of TCR beta chain sequences. The immuneACCESS repertoire file appears here via TCRdb, limited to in-frame rearrangements. These files lack a portion of the clones; in checked studies, under half of the deficit traces to unresolved V genes, and the cause of the others is not known. Clone size and V and J calls were adopted from that table, with D and trimming inferred from the DNA. Within this sample are about 75,000 clones, with 85% of them counted one time only. The top ten constitute around 2.9% of the sample. Study-wide findings and limitations: A later analysis found that TCRs clustered in the first cohort also tended to co-occur in the 95 to 150 validation repertoires, with roughly 95% of cluster scores above 0. In the study, approximately 160 TCR beta chains were listed as associated with cytomegalovirus. All 110 or so repertoires were used to score co-occurrence in the validation cohort in a later analysis, because that analysis had no HLA typing for the cohort. Across donors, most TCR sequences were observed very rarely, whereas some public TCRs were present in many individuals. In vitro tests confirmed that a few of the cytomegalovirus-associated TCR beta chains recognize cytomegalovirus antigens. It was suggested by the authors that the approach could potentially be generalized to other disease states and immunological phenotypes. The classifier was reported to diagnose cytomegalovirus status with high specificity and sensitivity in both the original cohort and the validation cohort.

Donors formed part of the validation cohort, which comprised 120 subjects and was distinct from the first cohort of 690 or so subjects. The germline V gene encodes CDR1 SGHAT and CDR2 FQNNGV. The CDR3 covers 15 residues, taking in both the cysteine and the phenylalanine. Only the CDR3 region is kept as DNA, spanning 45 bases read in frame from base 1. Trimming costs V 5 bases and J 9 bases, and their ends lie 19 bases apart. This clone was seen only a few times. Its recognized antigen is unknown. No clone much larger than this one lies a single base away; base qualities are absent. The sequence links TRBV11-2 to TRBJ1-4; the D gene assignment is ambiguous. The sequencing input was PBMCs. This TCR was recovered from a man aged 25-40 years in good health and CMV-seronegative. Here is the DNA: TGTGCCAGCAGCCCGCGCTTCGGGGTTGAGAAAAAACTGTTTTTT. It codes for CASSPRFGVEKKLFF.